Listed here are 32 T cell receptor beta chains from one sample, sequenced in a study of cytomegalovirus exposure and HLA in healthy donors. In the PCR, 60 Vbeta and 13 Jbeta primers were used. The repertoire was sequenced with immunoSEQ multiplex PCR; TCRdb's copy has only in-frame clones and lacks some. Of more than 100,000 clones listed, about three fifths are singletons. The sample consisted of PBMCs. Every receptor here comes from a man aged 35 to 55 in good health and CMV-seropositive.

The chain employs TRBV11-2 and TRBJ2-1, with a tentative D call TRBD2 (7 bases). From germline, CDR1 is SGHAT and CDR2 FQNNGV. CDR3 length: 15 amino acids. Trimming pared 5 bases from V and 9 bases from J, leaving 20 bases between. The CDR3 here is CASSPSRGGATEQFF. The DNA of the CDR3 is TGTGCCAGCAGCCCTTCGAGGGGGGGGGCCACTGAGCAGTTCTTC.

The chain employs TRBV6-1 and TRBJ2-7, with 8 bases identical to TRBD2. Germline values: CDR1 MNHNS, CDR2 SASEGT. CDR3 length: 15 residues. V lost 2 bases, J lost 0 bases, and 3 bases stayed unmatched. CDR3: CASSETSGSSYEQYF. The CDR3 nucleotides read TGTGCCAGCAGTGAAACTAGCGGTAGCTCCTACGAGCAGTACTTC.

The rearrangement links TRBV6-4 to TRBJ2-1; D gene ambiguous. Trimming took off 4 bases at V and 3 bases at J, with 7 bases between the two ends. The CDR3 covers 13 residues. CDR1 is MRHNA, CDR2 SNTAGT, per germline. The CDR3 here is CASSARLYNEQFF. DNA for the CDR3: TGTGCCAGCAGTGCCCGACTCTACAATGAGCAGTTCTTC.

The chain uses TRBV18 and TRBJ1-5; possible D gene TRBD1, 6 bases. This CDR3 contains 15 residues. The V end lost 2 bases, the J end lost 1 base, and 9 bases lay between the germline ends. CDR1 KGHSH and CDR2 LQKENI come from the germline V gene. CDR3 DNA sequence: TGTGCCAGCTCACCAACCAGGGGCAGCAATCAGCCCCAGCATTTT. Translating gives CASSPTRGSNQPQHF.

The chain's CDR3 is CASSEVDRPNTGELFF. In nucleotides, the CDR3 is TGTGCCAGCAGTGAAGTGGACAGGCCGAACACCGGGGAGCTGTTTTTT. This chain connects TRBV25-1 to TRBJ2-2; TRBD1 agrees at 7 bases. This CDR3 region has 16 residues. Per the germline V gene, CDR1 is MGHDK and CDR2 is SYGVNS. After removal of 2 bases from V and 0 bases from J, the junction contained 3 bases not matched to a gene.

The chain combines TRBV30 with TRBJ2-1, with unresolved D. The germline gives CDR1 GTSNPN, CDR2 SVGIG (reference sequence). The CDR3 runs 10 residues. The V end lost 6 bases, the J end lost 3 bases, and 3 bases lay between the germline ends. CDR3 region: CACLYNEQFF. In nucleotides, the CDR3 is TGTGCCTGTCTCTACAATGAGCAGTTCTTC.

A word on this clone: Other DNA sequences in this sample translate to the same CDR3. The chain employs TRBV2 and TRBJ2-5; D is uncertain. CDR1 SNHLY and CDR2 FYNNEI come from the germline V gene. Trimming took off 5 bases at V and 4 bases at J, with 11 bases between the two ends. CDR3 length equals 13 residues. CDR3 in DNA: TGTGCCAGCAGTTACCTGAGAGGAGAGACCCAGTACTTC. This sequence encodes CASSYLRGETQYF.

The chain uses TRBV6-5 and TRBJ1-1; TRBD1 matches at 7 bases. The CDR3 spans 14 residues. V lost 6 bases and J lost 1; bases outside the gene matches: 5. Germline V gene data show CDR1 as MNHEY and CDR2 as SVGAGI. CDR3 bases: TGTGCCAGCAGCTTCCGGGACAGGAACACTGAAGCTTTCTTT. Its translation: CASSFRDRNTEAFF.

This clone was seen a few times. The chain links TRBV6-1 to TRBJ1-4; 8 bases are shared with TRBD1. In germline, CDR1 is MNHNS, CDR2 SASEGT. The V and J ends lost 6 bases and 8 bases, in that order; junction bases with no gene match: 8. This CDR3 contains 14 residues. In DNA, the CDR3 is TGTGCCAGCAGGACGGGACAGGCATGGGAAAAACTGTTTTTT. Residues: CASRTGQAWEKLFF.

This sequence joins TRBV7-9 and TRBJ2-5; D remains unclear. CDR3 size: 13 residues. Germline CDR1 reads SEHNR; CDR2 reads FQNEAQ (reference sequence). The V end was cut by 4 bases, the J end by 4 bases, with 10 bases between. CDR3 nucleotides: TGTGCCAGCAGCTCGGGTTTGGGAGAGACCCAGTACTTC. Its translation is CASSSGLGETQYF.

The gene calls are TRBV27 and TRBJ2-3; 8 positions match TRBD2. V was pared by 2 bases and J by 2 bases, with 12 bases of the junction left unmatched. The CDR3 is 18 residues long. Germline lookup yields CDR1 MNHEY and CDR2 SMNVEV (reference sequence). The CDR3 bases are TGTGCCAGCAGTTTACCCGGGACTAGGCCTCTTTTCACAGATACGCAGTATTTT. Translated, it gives CASSLPGTRPLFTDTQYF.

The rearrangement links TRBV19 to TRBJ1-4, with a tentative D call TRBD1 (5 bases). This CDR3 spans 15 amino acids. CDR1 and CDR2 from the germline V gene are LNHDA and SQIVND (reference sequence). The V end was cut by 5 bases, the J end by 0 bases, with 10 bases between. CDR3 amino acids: CASSWGVATNEKLFF. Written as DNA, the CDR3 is TGTGCCAGTAGTTGGGGCGTTGCAACTAATGAAAAACTGTTTTTT.

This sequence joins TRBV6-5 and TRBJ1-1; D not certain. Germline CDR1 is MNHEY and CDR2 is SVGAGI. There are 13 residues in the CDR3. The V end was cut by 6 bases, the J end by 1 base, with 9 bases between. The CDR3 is CASSFLPNTEAFF. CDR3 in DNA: TGTGCCAGCAGCTTCCTTCCGAACACTGAAGCTTTCTTT.

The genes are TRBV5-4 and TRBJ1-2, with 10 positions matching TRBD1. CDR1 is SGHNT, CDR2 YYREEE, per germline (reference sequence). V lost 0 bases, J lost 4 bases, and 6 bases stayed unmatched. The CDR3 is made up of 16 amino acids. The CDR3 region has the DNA TGTGCCAGCAGCTTGGTAGCGACAGGGGGCGGCTATGGCTACACCTTC. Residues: CASSLVATGGGYGYTF.

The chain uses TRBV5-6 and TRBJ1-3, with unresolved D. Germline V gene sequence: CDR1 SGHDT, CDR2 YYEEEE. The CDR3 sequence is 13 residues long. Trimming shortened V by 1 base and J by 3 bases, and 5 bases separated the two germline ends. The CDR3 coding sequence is TGTGCCAGCAGCTTGACAGATGGAAACACCATATATTTT. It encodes CASSLTDGNTIYF.

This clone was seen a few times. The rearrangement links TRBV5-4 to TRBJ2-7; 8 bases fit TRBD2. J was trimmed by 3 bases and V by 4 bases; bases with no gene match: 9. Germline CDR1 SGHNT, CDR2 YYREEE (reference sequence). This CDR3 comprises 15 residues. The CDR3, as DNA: TGTGCCAGCAGCCCAGGCGGCGGGAGGTTCTACGAGCAGTACTTC. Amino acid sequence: CASSPGGGRFYEQYF.

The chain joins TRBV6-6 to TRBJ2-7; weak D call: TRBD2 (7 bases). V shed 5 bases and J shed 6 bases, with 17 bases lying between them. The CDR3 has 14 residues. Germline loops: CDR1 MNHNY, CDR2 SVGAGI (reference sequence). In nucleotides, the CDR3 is TGTGCCAGCAGTCCGAGGGGGAGGGGTTCCGAGCAGTACTTC. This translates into CASSPRGRGSEQYF.

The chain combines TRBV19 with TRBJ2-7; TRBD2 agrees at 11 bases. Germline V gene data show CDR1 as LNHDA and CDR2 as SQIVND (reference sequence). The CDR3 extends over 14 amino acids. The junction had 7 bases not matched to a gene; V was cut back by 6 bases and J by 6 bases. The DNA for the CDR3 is TGTGCCAGTAGAATACTAGCGGGAGACGGCGAGCAGTACTTC. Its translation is CASRILAGDGEQYF.

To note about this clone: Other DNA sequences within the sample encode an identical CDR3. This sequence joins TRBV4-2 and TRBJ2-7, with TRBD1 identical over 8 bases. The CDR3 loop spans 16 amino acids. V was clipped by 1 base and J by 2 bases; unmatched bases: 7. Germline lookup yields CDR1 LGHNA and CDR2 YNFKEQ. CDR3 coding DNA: TGTGCCAGCAGCCAAGCCTCTGGACAGGGTACCTACGAGCAGTACTTC. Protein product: CASSQASGQGTYEQYF.

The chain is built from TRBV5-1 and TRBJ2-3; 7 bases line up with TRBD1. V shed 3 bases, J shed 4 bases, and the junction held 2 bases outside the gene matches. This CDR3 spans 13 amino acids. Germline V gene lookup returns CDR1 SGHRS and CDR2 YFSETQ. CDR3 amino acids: CASSYDRADTQYF. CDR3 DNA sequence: TGCGCCAGCAGCTACGACAGGGCAGATACGCAGTATTTT.

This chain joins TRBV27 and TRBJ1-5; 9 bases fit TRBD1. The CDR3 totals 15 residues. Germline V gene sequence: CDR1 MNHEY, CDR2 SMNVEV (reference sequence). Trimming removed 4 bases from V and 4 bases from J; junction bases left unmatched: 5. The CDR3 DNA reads TGTGCCAGCAGTTACAGGGGGCGGTCGAATCAGCCCCAGCATTTT. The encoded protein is CASSYRGRSNQPQHF.

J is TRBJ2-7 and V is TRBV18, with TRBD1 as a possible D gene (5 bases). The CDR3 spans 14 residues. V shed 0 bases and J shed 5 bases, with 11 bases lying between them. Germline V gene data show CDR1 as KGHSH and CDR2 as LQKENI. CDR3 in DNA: TGTGCCAGCTCACCACCTTCAGGGAATAACGAGCAGTACTTC. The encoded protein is CASSPPSGNNEQYF. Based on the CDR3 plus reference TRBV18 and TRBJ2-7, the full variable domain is NAGVMQNPRHLVRRRGQEARLRCSPMKGHSHVYWYRQLPEEGLKFMVYLQKENIIDESGMPKERFSAEFPKEGPSILRIQQVVRGDSAAYFCASSPPSGNNEQYFGPGTRLTVT.

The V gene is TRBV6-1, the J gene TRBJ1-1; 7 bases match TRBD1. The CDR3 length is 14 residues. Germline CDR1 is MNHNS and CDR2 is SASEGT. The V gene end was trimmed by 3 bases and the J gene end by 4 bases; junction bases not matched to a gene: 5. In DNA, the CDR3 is TGTGCCAGCAGTGATGGTGGGACAGCCACTGAAGCTTTCTTT. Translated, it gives CASSDGGTATEAFF.

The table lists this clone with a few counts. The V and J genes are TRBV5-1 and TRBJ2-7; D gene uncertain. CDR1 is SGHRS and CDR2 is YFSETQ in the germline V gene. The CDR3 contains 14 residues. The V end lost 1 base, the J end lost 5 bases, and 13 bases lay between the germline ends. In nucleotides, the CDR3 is TGCGCCAGCAGCTTGAGCCTAGTTTTTCACGAGCAGTACTTC. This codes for CASSLSLVFHEQYF.

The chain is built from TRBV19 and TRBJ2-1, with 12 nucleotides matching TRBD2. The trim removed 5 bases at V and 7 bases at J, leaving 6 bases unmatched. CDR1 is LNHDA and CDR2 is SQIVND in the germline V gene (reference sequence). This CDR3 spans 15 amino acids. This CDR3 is CASSLAGGSWNEQFF. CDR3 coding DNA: TGTGCCAGTAGTCTAGCGGGAGGGAGTTGGAATGAGCAGTTCTTC.

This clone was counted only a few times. As DNA, the CDR3 is TGTGCCAGCAAAATTGAGGGGGTAGACTATGGCTACACCTTC. It codes for CASKIEGVDYGYTF. This chain uses TRBV2 with TRBJ1-2; the D gene is possibly TRBD1 (6 bases). Trimming took off 7 bases at V and 3 bases at J, with 15 bases between the two ends. Germline loops: CDR1 SNHLY, CDR2 FYNNEI. The CDR3 has 14 amino acids.

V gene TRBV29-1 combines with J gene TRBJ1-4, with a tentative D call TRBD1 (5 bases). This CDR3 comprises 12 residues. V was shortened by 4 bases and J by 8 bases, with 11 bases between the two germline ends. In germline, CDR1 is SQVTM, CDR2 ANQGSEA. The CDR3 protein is CSVGWGREKLFF. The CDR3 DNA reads TGCAGCGTTGGTTGGGGCCGGGAAAAACTGTTTTTT. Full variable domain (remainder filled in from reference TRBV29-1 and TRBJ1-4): SAVISQKPSRDICQRGTSLTIQCQVDSQVTMMFWYRQQPGQSLTLIATANQGSEATYESGFVIDKFPISRPNLTFSTLTVSNMSPEDSSIYLCSVGWGREKLFFGSGTQLSVL.

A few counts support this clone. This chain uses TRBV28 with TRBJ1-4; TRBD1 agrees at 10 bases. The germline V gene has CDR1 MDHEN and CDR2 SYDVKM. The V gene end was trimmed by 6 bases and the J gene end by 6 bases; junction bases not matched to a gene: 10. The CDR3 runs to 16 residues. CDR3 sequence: CASSPGTGEAHEKLFF. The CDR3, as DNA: TGTGCCAGCAGCCCCGGGACAGGGGAAGCGCATGAAAAACTGTTTTTT.

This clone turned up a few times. The CDR3 here is CASSPESYGYTF. In nucleotides, the CDR3 is TGTGCCAGTAGTCCGGAGTCCTATGGCTACACCTTC. This chain links TRBV19 with TRBJ1-2, with unresolved D. The CDR3 contains 12 residues. V shed 5 bases and J shed 4 bases, with 8 bases lying between them. The germline V gene encodes CDR1 LNHDA and CDR2 SQIVND (reference sequence).

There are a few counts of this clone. The CDR3 region has the DNA TGTGCCAGCAGAGACAGGGGGCCTAGCACAGATACGCAGTATTTT. It specifies CASRDRGPSTDTQYF. This chain links TRBV6-1 with TRBJ2-3, with 10 bases aligning to TRBD1. Losses at the gene ends were 6 bases for V and 0 bases for J; bases not matched to a gene: 3. Germline V lookup: CDR1 MNHNS, CDR2 SASEGT. This CDR3 has 15 amino acids.

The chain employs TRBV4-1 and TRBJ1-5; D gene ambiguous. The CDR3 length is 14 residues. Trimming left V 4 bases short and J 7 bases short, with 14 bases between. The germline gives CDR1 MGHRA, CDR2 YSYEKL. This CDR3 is CASSPWEGQQPQHF. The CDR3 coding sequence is TGCGCCAGCAGCCCCTGGGAGGGTCAACAGCCCCAGCATTTT.

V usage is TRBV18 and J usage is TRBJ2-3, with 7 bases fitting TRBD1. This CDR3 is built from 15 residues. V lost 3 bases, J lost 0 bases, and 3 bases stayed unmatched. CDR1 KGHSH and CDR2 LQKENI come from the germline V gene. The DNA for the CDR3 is TGTGCCAGCTCACCCGACAGGGAAAGCACAGATACGCAGTATTTT. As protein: CASSPDRESTDTQYF.